This TCR beta chain emerged from a study of cytomegalovirus exposure and HLA in healthy donors (dated by TCRdb to the late 2010s). A note on the overall study: According to an earlier analysis of 550 to 700 of the donors, 200 million or so T cells yielded 117 million unique TCR beta sequences and 276 Gb of sequence data. HLA typing covered class I and class II loci at four-digit resolution. The later analysis used no new phenotypic data to find candidate immune exposures, relying instead on TCR beta sequences and their occurrence across donors. Because of strong linkage in the cohort, 4 to 6 DR-DQ haplotypes were treated as single units for association and clustering. The study was designed to test whether signatures of past pathogen exposure could be identified by cataloging public T cell receptors. To study patterns of TCR occurrence, a later analysis re-analyzed previously published TCR beta repertoires from several hundred donors and added high-resolution HLA genotyping. In a later genetic analysis, genome-wide SNP genotypes for about 55% of the 666 donors were used, and that subset was treated as a discovery cohort. Donor age, sex, ethnicity and CMV serostatus were compiled alongside the repertoire data. The number of donors typed differed by locus, with 629-630 for A, B, C, DRB1 and DQB1, roughly 520 for DQA1, some 570 for DPA1, and about 450 for DPB1. Roughly 300 gigabases of sequencing data and around 80 million unique TCR sequences made up an early release that covered some 640 HLA-typed donors. In addition to the first cohort of roughly 670 subjects, a separate validation cohort of around 110 different subjects was used. An earlier analysis of roughly 600 of the donors used high-throughput TCR beta sequencing to judge whether each TCR beta V gene segment behaved as functional or pseudogenic. Among 398 genotyped donors of the cohort, an average of approximately 240,000 unique TCR beta nucleotide sequences were sequenced per donor, 15% to 20% of them non-productive. To predict cytomegalovirus infection status, the study brought together high-throughput TCR immunosequencing, statistical association of individual TCRs with disease status, and machine learning. Using immunosequencing, the study profiled T cell repertoires from about 620 subjects and related those repertoires to cytomegalovirus serostatus. Among the roughly 400 genotyped donors, around 79% belonged to the genetic ancestry cluster associated with self-reported Caucasian donors. Every discovery cohort repertoire had been produced on one sequencing platform.

Receptor libraries were prepared by the immunoSEQ multiplex PCR assay. A mixture of 60 forward primers for TCR Vbeta segments and 13 reverse primers for TCR Jbeta segments was used in the multiplex PCR. Amplification of the CDR3 region of rearranged TCR beta genes was performed with a multiplex PCR assay on genomic DNA. The Illumina HiSeq System was used to sequence the amplified TCR beta libraries as 87-base-pair reads. The source study handled its data this way. A later analysis counted about 82 million unique TCR beta chains across the 550 to 800 repertoires, and 10 million to 11 million of these chains were shared by at least two donors. To remove PCR and sequencing errors, raw reads were error-corrected and collapsed into unique sequences using a nearest-neighbor algorithm that merged closely related sequences. CDR3 sequences were aligned to IMGT reference sequences to assign V, D and J gene segments. Each retained sequence needed at least a six-nucleotide match to both a V gene segment and a J gene segment. Rearrangements were called productive when the CDR3 lacked stop codons and stayed in frame with V and J; all others were non-productive. CDR3 was defined by IMGT convention, running from the second conserved V-encoded cysteine to the conserved J-encoded phenylalanine. In an earlier analysis of around 640 of the donors, sequences lacking an unambiguous match to a single V gene segment were excluded. An earlier analysis of roughly 590 of the donors called V segments functional above 56.7% productive rearrangements and segregating when the between-donor standard deviation exceeded 5%. A statistical classification framework was built for diagnosing cytomegalovirus status from the catalog of TCR beta chain sequences. In a later analysis, V and J genes were assigned by comparing TCR nucleotide sequences against IMGT/GENE-DB human TR gene sequences. In a later analysis, CDR3 sequences and most-parsimonious VDJ recombination scenarios were assigned using the TCRdist pipeline. In a later analysis, each TCR beta chain was defined by its CDR3 amino acid sequence together with its V-gene family, and reads lacking a unique V-gene family were excluded. In a later analysis, around 650 highly shared, low-generation-probability nucleotide sequences were removed to address suspected cross-contamination and a sequencing artifact. In a later analysis, a clonal expansion index for each public chain was calculated from normalized within-repertoire ranks of inferred template counts. Generation probabilities in a later analysis came from a VDJ recombination model fitted to out-of-frame rearrangements, and those results were checked against IGoR. A later analysis scored TCR-TCR, TCR-HLA and TCR-CMV co-occurrence with hypergeometric tests, applying a repertoire-size bias correction to TCR pairs. A later analysis estimated false discovery rates by permuting HLA or CMV assignments 20 times. In a later analysis, co-occurring TCRs were grouped with DBSCAN, and TCRdist sequence similarity was added when clustering was performed within HLA-allele-positive subsets. For co-occurrence clustering, repertoires with fewer than 30,000 or more than 120,000 public chains were excluded, along with about five repertoires with anomalous nucleotide sharing. The table comes from immuneACCESS by way of TCRdb, which keeps in-frame sequences with V and J called. Part of the clones is missing from these tables; in studies checked, under half for an unresolved V gene and the rest for unknown reasons. The DNA gave D and trimming, while V, J and clone size come from that table. This sample holds about 200,000 clones; roughly 13% were observed only once. The top ten hold about 8% of the sample.

In regard to this clone: Its antigen target is currently unknown. Per-nucleotide qualities are absent, and no much larger clonotype sits a single base away.

What the work shows at the level of the full study, not this receptor alone: Presence/absence analyses assumed roughly uniform sequencing depth across donors, an assumption that may not hold. Strong co-occurrence of HLA alleles, especially DR and DQ, made assigning TCR associations to individual alleles difficult. A later analysis found that HLA-associated TCR beta chains were more clonally expanded and had lower generation probabilities than equally common non-associated chains. Most TCR sequences were observed very rarely across donors, whereas some public TCRs were present in many individuals. A further reported finding was that TCR beta sequences accurately predicted the HLA-A and HLA-B alleles for most subjects in the first cohort. A later analysis associated about 17,000 TCR beta sequences with specific HLA alleles at a false discovery rate of 0.05. In both the original and validation cohorts, the classifier was reported to diagnose cytomegalovirus status with high specificity and sensitivity. Correlated functional status among segregating V segments might reflect linkage disequilibrium, but an unknown experimental factor could not be ruled out. According to a later analysis, parvovirus B19, influenza, CMV and Epstein-Barr virus appeared linked to several top co-occurrence clusters. Broadly in line with IMGT annotations, most TCR beta V segments showed up in productive rearrangements about 87% or about 30% of the time in an earlier analysis of about 500 of the donors. In the study, some 160 TCR beta chains were listed as associated with cytomegalovirus. A few of the identified cytomegalovirus-associated TCR beta chains were confirmed in vitro to be specific for cytomegalovirus antigens. The cohort was sequenced for TCR beta chains only, and without alpha or paired-chain data the features that could be detected were limited. According to a later genetic analysis, donors in an Asian-associated ancestry cluster had fewer N-insertions in productive TCRs than the roughly 660-donor mean. In a later analysis, the rate of TCR association differed among HLA loci, with DRB1 alleles having the most associated TCRs and HLA-C alleles having the fewest. HLA typing was unavailable for some donors at each locus, so association tests used only the typed subset. A later genetic analysis associated a missense DCLRE1C variant with V-gene and J-gene trimming of TCR beta chains, and an independent cohort replicated the association. It was suggested by the authors that the approach could potentially be generalized to other disease states and immunological phenotypes. A group of highly shared sequence variants was considered likely to be a technical artifact of the sequencing pipeline. Because counts were too low, about 18 rarely observed V segments, including chromosome 9 orphons, were excluded from the earlier analysis of under 650 of the donors. CMV serostatus was the only immune exposure information available for the cohort. Most CMV-associated TCR beta chains appeared to be HLA-restricted in a later analysis, and the HLA associations seemed to be driven largely by CMV exposure.

The cohort comprised some 680 healthy bone marrow donors. At the time of sampling, every cohort member was nominally healthy, though immune exposures that went unrecorded were likely present. The donor tested CMV seropositive and was one of the 289 seropositive cohort members. A peripheral blood sample was provided by each donor, and peripheral blood mononuclear cells were used for TCR beta sequencing. The Qiagen DNeasy Blood Extraction Kit was used to extract genomic DNA from the blood cell samples. This clonotype was sampled from a man in his fifties in good health and CMV-seropositive. The sample was PBMCs.

The DNA sequence is given as TGTGCCAGCAGCTTAGGGTCCGGGTTGGGCTACACCTTC. This gives the protein CASSLGSGLGYTF. Recombination joined TRBV11-3 with TRBJ1-2; no D gene is confidently identified. V gives up 1 base and J gives up 8 bases, and the segment between their germline ends measures 11 bases. Via the germline V gene, CDR1 is SGHNT and CDR2 YENEEA. The CDR3 holds 13 amino acids from the cysteine to the phenylalanine. Here the CDR3 DNA is all that survives: 39 bases in frame from base 1.